This T cell receptor beta chain was recorded in a study of cytomegalovirus exposure and HLA in healthy donors. This clone was detected only once. Its target is not known. PCR primers comprised 60 Vbeta and 13 Jbeta primers. Only in-frame clones appear in the TCRdb table, and some are missing; sequencing was by immunoSEQ multiplex PCR. The table has 84,000 or so clones, around 82% seen once. Study conclusions and caveats: Analysis performed later showed TCR beta chains linked to HLA being more clonally expanded than equally common others. When a later analysis was performed, an Asian-associated ancestry cluster reportedly had fewer N-insertions than the approximately 690-donor mean.

V shed 6 bases, J shed 0 bases, and the junction held 2 bases outside the gene matches. The CDR3 consists of 15 residues. CDR1 is MNHNS, CDR2 SASEGT, per germline. Sequencing input: PBMCs. J is TRBJ2-3 and V is TRBV6-1, with TRBD2 matching 11 bases. The sequence derives from a man aged 50 or older in good health and CMV-seronegative. The CDR3, as DNA: TGTGCCAGCAGGGGACTAGCGGATAGCACAGATACGCAGTATTTT. It specifies CASRGLADSTDTQYF.